The next 2 T cell receptor beta chains were all read from a single sample in a study of beta chain features in type 1 diabetes. cDNA synthesis used the whole RNA isolate, giving expressed TCRB sequences. The assay was immunoSEQ multiplex PCR, and TCRdb's table has in-frame clones only and misses some. The data contain roughly 230,000 clones, 9.6% of them singletons. Sequences were obtained from naive CD4+ T cells from blood. The receptors here all came from a woman younger than 35 in good health.

This clone turned up a few times. The chain's CDR3 is CATSLAGVYEQYF. The CDR3 DNA sequence: TGTGCCACCAGCCTAGCGGGAGTTTACGAGCAGTACTTC. This chain joins TRBV15 and TRBJ2-7, with 10 nucleotides matching TRBD2. Looked up from germline, CDR1 is LNHNV and CDR2 is YYDKDF (reference sequence). The length of the CDR3 is 13 residues. Trimming took 5 bases from V and 4 from J; bases not matched to a gene: 2.

This clone has only a few counts. The CDR3 DNA is TGTGCCAGCAGCGTAGCCAGTACTAACTATGGCTACACCTTC. Protein: CASSVASTNYGYTF. The rearrangement uses TRBV9 and TRBJ1-2; D uncertain. This CDR3 has 14 amino acids. Between the trimmed V and J ends, which lost 0 bases and 0 bases, there was a span of 6 bases. Germline V lookup: CDR1 SGDLS, CDR2 YYNGEE.